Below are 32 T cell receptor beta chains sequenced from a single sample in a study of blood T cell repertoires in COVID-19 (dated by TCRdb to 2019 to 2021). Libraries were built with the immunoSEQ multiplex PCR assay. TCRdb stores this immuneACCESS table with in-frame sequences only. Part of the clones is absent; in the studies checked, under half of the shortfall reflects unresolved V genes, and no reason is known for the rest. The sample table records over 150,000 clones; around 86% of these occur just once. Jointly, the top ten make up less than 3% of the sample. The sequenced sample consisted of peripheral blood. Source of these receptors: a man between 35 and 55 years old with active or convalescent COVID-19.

The CDR3 DNA reads TGTGCCAGCTCGCCGGGACAGAGCAATCAGCCCCAGCATTTT. Amino acids: CASSPGQSNQPQHF. The genes are TRBV18 and TRBJ1-5; TRBD1 matches at 7 bases. This CDR3 region has 14 residues. Germline values: CDR1 KGHSH, CDR2 LQKENI. J gave up 1 base and V 6 bases, and 3 bases lay outside the gene matches.

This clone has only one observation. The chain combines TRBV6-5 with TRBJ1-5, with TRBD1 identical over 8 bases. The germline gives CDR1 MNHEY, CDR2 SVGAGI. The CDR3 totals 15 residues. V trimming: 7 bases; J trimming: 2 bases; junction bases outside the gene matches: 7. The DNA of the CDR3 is TGTGCCAGCATTTTTGGACAGGGCGGCAATCAGCCCCAGCATTTT. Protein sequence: CASIFGQGGNQPQHF.

CDR3 protein: CASSLGAGRSVQFF. In DNA, the CDR3 is TGCGCCAGCAGCTTGGGGGCAGGGCGAAGCGTGCAGTTCTTC. This chain uses TRBV5-1 with TRBJ2-1; D is possibly TRBD1 (5 bases). Trimming cost V 0 bases and J 12 bases, with 16 bases left between them. The CDR3 contains 14 residues. Germline CDR1 is SGHRS and CDR2 is YFSETQ. Full variable domain (rest looked up from reference TRBV5-1 and TRBJ2-1): KAGVTQTPRYLIKTRGQQVTLSCSPISGHRSVSWYQQTPGQGLQFLFEYFSETQRNKGNFPGRFSGRQFSNSRSEMNVSTLELGDSALYLCASSLGAGRSVQFFGPGTRLTVL.

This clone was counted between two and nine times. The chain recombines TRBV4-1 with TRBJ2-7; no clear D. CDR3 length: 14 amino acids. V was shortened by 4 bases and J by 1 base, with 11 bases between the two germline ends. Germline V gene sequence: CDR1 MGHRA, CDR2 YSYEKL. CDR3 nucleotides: TGCGCCAGCAGCCTCCAAACAGTGTCCTACGAGCAGTACTTC. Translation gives CASSLQTVSYEQYF.

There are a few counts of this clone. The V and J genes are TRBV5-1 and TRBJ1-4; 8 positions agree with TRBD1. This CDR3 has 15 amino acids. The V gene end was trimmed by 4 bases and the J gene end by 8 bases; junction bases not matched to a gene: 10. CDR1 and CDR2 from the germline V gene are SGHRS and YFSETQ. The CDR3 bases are TGCGCCAGCAGCGAATGGACAGGGAGCGGGGAAAAACTGTTTTTT. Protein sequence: CASSEWTGSGEKLFF.

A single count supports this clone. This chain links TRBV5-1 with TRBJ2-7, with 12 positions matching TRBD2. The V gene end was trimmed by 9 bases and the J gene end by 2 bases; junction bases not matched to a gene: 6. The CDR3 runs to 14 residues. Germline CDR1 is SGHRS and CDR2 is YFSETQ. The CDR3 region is CATSTSGGPYEQYF. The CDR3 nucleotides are TGCGCCACGTCGACTAGCGGGGGCCCCTACGAGCAGTACTTC.

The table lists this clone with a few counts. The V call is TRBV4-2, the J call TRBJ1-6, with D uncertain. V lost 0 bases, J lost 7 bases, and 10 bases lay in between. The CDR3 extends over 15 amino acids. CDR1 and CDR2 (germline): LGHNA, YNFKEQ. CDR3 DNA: TGTGCCAGCAGCCAAGATCGGACTATAAATTCACCCCTCCACTTT. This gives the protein CASSQDRTINSPLHF.

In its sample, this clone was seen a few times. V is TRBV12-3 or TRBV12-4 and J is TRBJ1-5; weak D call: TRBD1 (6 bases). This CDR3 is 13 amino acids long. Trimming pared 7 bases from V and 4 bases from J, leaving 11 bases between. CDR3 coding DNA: TGTGCCAGCACCGGGACATTAAATCAGCCCCAGCATTTT. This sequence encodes CASTGTLNQPQHF.

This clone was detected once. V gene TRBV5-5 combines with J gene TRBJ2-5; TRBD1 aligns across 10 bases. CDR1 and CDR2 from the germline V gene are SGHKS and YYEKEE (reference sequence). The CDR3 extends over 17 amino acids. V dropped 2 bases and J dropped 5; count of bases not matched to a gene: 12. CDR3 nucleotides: TGTGCCAGCAGCTTATACTCCAGGACAGGGGGTTTGGAGACCCAGTACTTC. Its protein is CASSLYSRTGGLETQYF.

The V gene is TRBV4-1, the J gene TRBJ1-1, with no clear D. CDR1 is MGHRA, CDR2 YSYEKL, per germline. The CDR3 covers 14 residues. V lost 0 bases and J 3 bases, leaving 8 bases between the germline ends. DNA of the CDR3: TGCGCCAGCAGCCAAGAAACCCTAGACACTGAAGCTTTCTTT. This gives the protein CASSQETLDTEAFF.

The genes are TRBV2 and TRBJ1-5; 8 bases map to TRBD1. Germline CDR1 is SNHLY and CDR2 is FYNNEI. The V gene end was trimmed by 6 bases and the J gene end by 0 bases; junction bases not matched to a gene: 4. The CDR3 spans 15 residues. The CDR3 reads CASSGTGDSNQPQHF. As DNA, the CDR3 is TGTGCCAGCAGCGGGACAGGCGATAGCAATCAGCCCCAGCATTTT.

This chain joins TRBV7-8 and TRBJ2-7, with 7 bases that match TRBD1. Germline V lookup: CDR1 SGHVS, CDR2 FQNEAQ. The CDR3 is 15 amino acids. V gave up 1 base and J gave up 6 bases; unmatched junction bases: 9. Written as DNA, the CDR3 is TGTGCCAGCAGCTTAGGGGTGACAGGGCCGGGCGAGCAGTACTTC. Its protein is CASSLGVTGPGEQYF.

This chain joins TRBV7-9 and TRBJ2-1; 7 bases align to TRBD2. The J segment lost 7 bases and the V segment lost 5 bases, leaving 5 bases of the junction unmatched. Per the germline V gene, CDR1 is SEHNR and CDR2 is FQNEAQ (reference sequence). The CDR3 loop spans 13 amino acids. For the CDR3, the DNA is TGTGCCAGCAGCAATTCCGGGGGGAATGAGCAGTTCTTC. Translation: CASSNSGGNEQFF.

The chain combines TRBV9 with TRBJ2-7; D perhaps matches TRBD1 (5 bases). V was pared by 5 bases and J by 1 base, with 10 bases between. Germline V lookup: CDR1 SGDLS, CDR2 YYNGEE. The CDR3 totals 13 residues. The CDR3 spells CASSDSLSYEQYF. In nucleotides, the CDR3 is TGTGCCAGCAGTGACAGCCTTTCCTACGAGCAGTACTTC.

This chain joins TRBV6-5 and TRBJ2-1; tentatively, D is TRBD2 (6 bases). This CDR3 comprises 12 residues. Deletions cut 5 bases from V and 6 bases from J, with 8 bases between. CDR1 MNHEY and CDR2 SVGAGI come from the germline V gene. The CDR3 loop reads CASSQLANEQFF. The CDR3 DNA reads TGTGCCAGCAGTCAACTAGCCAATGAGCAGTTCTTC.

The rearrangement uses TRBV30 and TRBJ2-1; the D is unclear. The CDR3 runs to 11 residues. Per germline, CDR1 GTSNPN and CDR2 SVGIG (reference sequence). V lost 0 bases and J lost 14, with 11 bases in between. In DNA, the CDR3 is TGTGCCTGGAGTGTAATGGCCGTCGAGTTCTTC. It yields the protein CAWSVMAVEFF. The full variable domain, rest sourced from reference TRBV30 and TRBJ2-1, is SQTIHQWPATLVQPVGSPLSLECTVEGTSNPNLYWYRQAAGRGLQLLFYSVGIGQISSEVPQNLSASRPQDRQFILSSKKLLLSDSGFYLCAWSVMAVEFFGPGTRLTVL.

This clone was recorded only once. CDR3 loop: CASSQDLLQGASNSPLHF. CDR3 in DNA: TGCGCCAGCAGCCAAGACCTCTTACAGGGAGCTAGTAATTCACCCCTCCACTTT. J is TRBJ1-6 and V is TRBV4-3, with D perhaps matching TRBD1 (6 bases). This CDR3 region has 18 residues. From germline, CDR1 is LGHNA and CDR2 YSLEER. Trimming cost V 0 bases and J 6 bases, with 18 bases left between them.

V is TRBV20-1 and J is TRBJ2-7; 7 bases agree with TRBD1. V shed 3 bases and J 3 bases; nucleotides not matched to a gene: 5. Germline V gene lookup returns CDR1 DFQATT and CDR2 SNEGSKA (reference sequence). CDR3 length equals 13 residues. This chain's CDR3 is CSASIRQGYEQYF. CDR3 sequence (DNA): TGCAGTGCTAGTATCAGACAGGGCTACGAGCAGTACTTC.

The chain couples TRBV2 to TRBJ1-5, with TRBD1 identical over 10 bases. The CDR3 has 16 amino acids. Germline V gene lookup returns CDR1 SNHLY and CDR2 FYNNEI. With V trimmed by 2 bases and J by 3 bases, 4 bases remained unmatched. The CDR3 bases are TGTGCCAGCAGTGAACGGACAGGGGGTTTCAATCAGCCCCAGCATTTT. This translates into CASSERTGGFNQPQHF.

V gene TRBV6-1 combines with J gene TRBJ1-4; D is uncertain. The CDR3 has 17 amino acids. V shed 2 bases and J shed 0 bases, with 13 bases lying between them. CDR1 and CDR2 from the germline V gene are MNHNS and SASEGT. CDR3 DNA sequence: TGTGCCAGCAGTGAAAATCCTTTGCGGGCAACTAATGAAAAACTGTTTTTT. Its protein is CASSENPLRATNEKLFF.

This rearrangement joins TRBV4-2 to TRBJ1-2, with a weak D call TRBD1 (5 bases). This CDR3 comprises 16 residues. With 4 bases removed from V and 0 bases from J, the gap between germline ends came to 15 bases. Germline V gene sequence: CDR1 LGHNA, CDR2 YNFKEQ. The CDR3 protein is CASSPQTTVSNYGYTF. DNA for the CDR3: TGTGCCAGCAGCCCCCAAACGACAGTCTCTAACTATGGCTACACCTTC.

CDR3 amino acids: CASSGQGGTEAFF. CDR3 nucleotide sequence: TGTGCCAGTAGTGGACAGGGTGGGACTGAAGCTTTCTTT. The chain combines TRBV19 with TRBJ1-1; 8 nucleotides agree with TRBD1. Germline CDR1 reads LNHDA; CDR2 reads SQIVND (reference sequence). The CDR3 is made up of 13 amino acids. V trimming: 5 bases; J trimming: 5 bases; junction bases outside the gene matches: 4.

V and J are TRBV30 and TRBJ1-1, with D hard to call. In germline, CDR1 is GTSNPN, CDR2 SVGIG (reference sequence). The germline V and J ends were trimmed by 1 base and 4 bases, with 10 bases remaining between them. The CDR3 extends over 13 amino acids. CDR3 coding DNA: TGTGCCTGGAGTGAGCCCGGCGGCACTGAAGCTTTCTTT. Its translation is CAWSEPGGTEAFF.

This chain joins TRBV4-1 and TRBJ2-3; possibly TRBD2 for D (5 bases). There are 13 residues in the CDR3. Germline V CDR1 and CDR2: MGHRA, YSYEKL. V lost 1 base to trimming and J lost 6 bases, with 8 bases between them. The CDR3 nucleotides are TGCGCCAGCAGCCAAGCCCCGGGGGATACGCAGTATTTT. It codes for CASSQAPGDTQYF.

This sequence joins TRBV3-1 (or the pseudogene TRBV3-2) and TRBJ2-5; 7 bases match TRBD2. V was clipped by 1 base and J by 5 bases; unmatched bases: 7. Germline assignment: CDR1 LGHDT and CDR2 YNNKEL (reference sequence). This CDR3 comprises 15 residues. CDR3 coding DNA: TGTGCCAGCAGCCAAGCGGCCGGGGGGAGTGAGACCCAGTACTTC. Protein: CASSQAAGGSETQYF.

This CDR3 reads CASSWDRGGYEQYF. The CDR3 DNA sequence: TGCGCCAGCAGCTGGGACAGGGGAGGATACGAGCAGTACTTC. The rearrangement uses TRBV5-1 and TRBJ2-7, with 10 bases aligning to TRBD1. V shed 3 bases, J shed 4 bases, and the junction held 4 bases outside the gene matches. The CDR3 spans 14 residues. Germline lookup yields CDR1 SGHRS and CDR2 YFSETQ.

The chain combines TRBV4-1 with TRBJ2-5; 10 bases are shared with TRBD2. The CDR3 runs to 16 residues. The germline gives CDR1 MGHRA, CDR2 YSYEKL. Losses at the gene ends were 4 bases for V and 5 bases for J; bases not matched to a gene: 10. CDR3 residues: CASSPGLAGDWETQYF. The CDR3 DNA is TGCGCCAGCAGCCCTGGTCTAGCGGGGGATTGGGAGACCCAGTACTTC.

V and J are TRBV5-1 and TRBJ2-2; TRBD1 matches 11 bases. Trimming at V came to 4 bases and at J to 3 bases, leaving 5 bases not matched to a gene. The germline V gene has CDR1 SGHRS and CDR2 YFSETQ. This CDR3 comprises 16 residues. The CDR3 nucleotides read TGCGCCAGCAGCCCCCGGGACAGGGGGTACACCGGGGAGCTGTTTTTT. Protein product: CASSPRDRGYTGELFF. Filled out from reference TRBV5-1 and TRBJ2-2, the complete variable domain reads KAGVTQTPRYLIKTRGQQVTLSCSPISGHRSVSWYQQTPGQGLQFLFEYFSETQRNKGNFPGRFSGRQFSNSRSEMNVSTLELGDSALYLCASSPRDRGYTGELFFGEGSRLTVL.

Here the CDR3 DNA reads TGTGCCAGTAGCGCTGGACAGACCTACACTGAAGCTTTCTTT. Translated, it gives CASSAGQTYTEAFF. V gene TRBV19 combines with J gene TRBJ1-1; D might be TRBD1 (6 bases). The CDR3 covers 14 residues. Trimming shortened V by 6 bases and J by 3 bases, and 14 bases separated the two germline ends. Germline V gives CDR1 LNHDA, CDR2 SQIVND (reference sequence).

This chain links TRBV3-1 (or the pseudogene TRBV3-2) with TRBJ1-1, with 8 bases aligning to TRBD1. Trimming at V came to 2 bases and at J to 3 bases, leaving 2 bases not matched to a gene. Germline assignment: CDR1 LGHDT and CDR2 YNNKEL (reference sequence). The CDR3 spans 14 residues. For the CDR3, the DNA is TGTGCCAGCAGCCAAACAGGGGGACACACTGAAGCTTTCTTT. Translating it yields CASSQTGGHTEAFF.

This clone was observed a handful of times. CDR3 residues: CASSLGLKAGAQETQYF. DNA for the CDR3: TGCGCCAGCAGCTTGGGTCTGAAAGCAGGGGCGCAAGAGACCCAGTACTTC. The genes are TRBV5-1 and TRBJ2-5; D might be TRBD1 (6 bases). Between the trimmed V and J ends, which lost 0 bases and 2 bases, there was a span of 17 bases. This CDR3 region has 17 residues. Germline V gene data show CDR1 as SGHRS and CDR2 as YFSETQ.

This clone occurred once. The CDR3: CASSLTPNTEAFF. In nucleotides, the CDR3 is TGTGCCAGCAGCTTGACTCCAAACACTGAAGCTTTCTTT. V is TRBV5-6 and J is TRBJ1-1, with D hard to call. V was clipped by 1 base and J by 2 bases, with 6 bases between them. There are 13 residues in the CDR3. Germline assignment: CDR1 SGHDT and CDR2 YYEEEE.